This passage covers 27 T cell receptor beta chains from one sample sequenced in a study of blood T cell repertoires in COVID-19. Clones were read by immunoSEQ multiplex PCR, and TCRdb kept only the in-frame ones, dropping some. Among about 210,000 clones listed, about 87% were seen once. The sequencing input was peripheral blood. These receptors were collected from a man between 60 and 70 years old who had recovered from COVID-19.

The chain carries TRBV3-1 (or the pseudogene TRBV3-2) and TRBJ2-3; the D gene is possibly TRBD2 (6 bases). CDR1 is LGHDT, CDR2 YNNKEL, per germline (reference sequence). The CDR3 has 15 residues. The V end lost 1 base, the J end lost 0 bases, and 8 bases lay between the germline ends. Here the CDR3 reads CASSQGGVSTDTQYF. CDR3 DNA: TGTGCCAGCAGCCAAGGCGGGGTTAGCACAGATACGCAGTATTTT.

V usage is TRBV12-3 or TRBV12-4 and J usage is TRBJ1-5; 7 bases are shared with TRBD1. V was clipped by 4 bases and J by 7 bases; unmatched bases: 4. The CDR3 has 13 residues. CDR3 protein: CASSSGGGQPQHF. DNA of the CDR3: TGTGCCAGCAGTTCAGGGGGTGGGCAGCCCCAGCATTTT.

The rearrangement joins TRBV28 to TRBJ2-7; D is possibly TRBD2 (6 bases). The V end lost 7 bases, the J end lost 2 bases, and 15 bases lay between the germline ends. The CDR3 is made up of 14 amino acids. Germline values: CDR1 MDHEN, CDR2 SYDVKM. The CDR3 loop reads CASTGGRTPYEQYF. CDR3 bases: TGTGCCAGCACCGGGGGACGGACCCCCTACGAGCAGTACTTC.

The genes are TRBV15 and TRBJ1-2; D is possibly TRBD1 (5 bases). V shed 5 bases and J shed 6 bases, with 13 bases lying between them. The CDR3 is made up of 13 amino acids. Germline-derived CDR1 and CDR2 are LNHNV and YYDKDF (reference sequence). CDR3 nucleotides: TGTGCCACCAGCCCTGGGGCGCGTAATGGCTACACCTTC. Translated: CATSPGARNGYTF.

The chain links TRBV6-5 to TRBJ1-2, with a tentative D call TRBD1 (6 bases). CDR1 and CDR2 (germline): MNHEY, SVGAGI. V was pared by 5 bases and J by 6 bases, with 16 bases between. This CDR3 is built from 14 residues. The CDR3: CASSSLRGADGYTF. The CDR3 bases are TGTGCCAGCAGTAGCCTTCGGGGGGCGGATGGCTACACCTTC.

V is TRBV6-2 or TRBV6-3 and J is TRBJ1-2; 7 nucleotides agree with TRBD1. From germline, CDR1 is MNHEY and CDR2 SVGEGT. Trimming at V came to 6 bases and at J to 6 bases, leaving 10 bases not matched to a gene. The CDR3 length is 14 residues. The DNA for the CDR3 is TGTGCCAGCAGCCACGGCACAGGGGTTGATGGCTACACCTTC. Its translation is CASSHGTGVDGYTF.

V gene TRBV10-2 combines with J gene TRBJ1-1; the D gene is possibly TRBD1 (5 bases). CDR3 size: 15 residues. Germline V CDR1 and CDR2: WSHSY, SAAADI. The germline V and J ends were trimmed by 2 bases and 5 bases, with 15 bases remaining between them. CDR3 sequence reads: CASSESRQGRTEAFF. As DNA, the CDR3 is TGCGCCAGCAGTGAGAGCCGGCAGGGTAGAACTGAAGCTTTCTTT.

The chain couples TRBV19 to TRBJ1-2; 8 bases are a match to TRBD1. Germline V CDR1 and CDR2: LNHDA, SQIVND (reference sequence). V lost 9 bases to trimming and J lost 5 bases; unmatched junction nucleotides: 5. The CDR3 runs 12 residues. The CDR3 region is CASRTGWYGYTF. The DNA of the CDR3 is TGTGCCAGCCGGACAGGGTGGTATGGCTACACCTTC.

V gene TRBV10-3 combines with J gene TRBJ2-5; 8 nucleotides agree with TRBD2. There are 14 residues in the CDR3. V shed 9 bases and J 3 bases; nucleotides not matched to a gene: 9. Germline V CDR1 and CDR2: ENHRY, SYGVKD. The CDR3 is CAISGGHNEETQYF. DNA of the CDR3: TGTGCCATAAGCGGGGGACATAATGAAGAGACCCAGTACTTC.

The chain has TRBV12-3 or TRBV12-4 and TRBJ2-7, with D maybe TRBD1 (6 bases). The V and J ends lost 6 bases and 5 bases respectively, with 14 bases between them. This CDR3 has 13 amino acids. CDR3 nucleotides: TGTGCCAGCAGACTTACAGGGCTCAACGAGCAGTACTTC. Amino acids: CASRLTGLNEQYF.

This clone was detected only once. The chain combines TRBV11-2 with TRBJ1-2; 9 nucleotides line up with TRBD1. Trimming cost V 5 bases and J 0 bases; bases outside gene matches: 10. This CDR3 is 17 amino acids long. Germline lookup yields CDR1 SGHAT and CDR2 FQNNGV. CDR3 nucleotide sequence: TGTGCCAGCAGCAGGGGGACAGGGTCTAGACCTAACTATGGCTACACCTTC. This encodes CASSRGTGSRPNYGYTF.

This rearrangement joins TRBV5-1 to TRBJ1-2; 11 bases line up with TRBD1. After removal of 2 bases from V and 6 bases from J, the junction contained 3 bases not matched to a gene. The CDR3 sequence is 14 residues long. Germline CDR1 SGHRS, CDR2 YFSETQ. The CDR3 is CASSLGGQGDGYTF. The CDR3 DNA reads TGCGCCAGCAGCTTAGGGGGACAGGGGGATGGCTACACCTTC.

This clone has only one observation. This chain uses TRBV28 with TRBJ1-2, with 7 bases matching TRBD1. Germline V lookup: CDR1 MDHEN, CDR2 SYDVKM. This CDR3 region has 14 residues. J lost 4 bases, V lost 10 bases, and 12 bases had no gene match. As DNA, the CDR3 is TGTGCCATCCACCCAGCAGACAGGGCCTATGGCTACACCTTC. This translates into CAIHPADRAYGYTF.

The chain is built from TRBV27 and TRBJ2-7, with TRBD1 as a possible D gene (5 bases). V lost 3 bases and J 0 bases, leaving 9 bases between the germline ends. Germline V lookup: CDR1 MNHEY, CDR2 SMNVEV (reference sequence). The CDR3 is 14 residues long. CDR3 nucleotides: TGTGCCAGCAGTTTGAACAGGCCCTCCTACGAGCAGTACTTC. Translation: CASSLNRPSYEQYF.

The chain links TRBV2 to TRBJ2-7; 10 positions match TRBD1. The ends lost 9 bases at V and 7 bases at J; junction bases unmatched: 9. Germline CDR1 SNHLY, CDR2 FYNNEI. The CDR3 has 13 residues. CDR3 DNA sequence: TGTGCCAGTAGCCGACAGGGGGCCGGGGAGCAGTACTTC. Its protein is CASSRQGAGEQYF.

CDR3 protein: CASSWQGGRETYNEQFF. The DNA of the CDR3 is TGCGCCAGCAGCTGGCAGGGTGGGCGGGAGACCTACAATGAGCAGTTCTTC. The rearrangement joins TRBV5-1 to TRBJ2-1, with 7 bases that match TRBD2. Per germline, CDR1 SGHRS and CDR2 YFSETQ. The V segment lost 3 bases and the J segment 2 bases; nucleotides outside the gene matches: 11. The CDR3 sequence is 17 residues long.

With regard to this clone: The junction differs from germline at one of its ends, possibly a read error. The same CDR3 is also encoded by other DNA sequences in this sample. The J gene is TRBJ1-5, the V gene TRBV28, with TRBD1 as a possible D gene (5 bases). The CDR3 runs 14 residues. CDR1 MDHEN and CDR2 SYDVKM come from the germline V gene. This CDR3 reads CASSSGGSNQPQHF. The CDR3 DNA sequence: TGTGCCAGCAGTTCGGGGGGGAGCAATCAGCCCCAACATTTT.

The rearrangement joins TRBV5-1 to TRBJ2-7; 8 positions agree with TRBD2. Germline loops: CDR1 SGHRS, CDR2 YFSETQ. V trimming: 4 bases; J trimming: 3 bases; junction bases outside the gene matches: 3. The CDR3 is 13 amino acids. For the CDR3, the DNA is TGCGCCAGCAGCGCGGGGGGAAACTACGAGCAGTACTTC. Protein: CASSAGGNYEQYF.

CDR3 region: CASSPQGGSSGANVLTF. CDR3 bases: TGTGCCAGCAGCCCACAGGGAGGGTCCTCTGGGGCCAACGTCCTGACTTTC. The chain has TRBV6-4 and TRBJ2-6, with TRBD2 as a possible D gene (7 bases). V dropped 6 bases and J dropped 0 bases, with 15 bases sitting between them. The CDR3 runs 17 residues. Germline CDR1 MRHNA, CDR2 SNTAGT.

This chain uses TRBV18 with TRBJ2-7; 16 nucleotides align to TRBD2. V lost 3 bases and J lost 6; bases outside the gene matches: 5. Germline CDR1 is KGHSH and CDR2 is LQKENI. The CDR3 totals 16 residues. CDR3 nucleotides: TGTGCCAGCTCACCCCCGGGACTAGCGGGAGGGGGCGAGCAGTACTTC. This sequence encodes CASSPPGLAGGGEQYF. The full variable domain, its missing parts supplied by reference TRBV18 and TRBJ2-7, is NAGVMQNPRHLVRRRGQEARLRCSPMKGHSHVYWYRQLPEEGLKFMVYLQKENIIDESGMPKERFSAEFPKEGPSILRIQQVVRGDSAAYFCASSPPGLAGGGEQYFGPGTRLTVT.

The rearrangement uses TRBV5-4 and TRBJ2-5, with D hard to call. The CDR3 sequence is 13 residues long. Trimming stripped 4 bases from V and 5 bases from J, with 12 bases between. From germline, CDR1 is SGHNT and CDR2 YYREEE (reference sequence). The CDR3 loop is CASSPSSGETQYF. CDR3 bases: TGTGCCAGCAGCCCGAGCTCCGGGGAGACCCAGTACTTC.

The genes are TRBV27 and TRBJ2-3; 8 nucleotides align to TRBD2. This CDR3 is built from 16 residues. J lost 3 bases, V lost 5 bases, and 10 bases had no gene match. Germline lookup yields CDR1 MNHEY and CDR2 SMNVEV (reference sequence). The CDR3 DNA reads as TGTGCCAGCAGTCCCTGGGTAGCGGGGACGACAGATACGCAGTATTTT. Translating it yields CASSPWVAGTTDTQYF.

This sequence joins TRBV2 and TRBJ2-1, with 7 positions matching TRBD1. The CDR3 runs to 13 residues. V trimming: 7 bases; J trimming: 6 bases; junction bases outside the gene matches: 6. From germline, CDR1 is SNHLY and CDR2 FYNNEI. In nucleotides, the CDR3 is TGTGCCAGCATATGGGCAGGGGGCAATGAGCAGTTCTTC. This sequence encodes CASIWAGGNEQFF. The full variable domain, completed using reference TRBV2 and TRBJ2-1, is EPEVTQTPSHQVTQMGQEVILRCVPISNHLYFYWYRQILGQKVEFLVSFYNNEISEKSEIFDDQFSVERPDGSNFTLKIRSTKLEDSAMYFCASIWAGGNEQFFGPGTRLTVL.

The CDR3 loop is CASSSGGNQETQYF. CDR3 coding DNA: TGTGCCAGCAGCTCGGGGGGGAACCAAGAGACCCAGTACTTC. The chain joins TRBV6-2 or TRBV6-3 to TRBJ2-5, with TRBD2 matching 8 bases. Unmatched junction bases numbered 3, after V lost 6 bases and J lost 0 bases. The CDR3 runs to 14 residues. The germline V gene has CDR1 MNHEY and CDR2 SVGEGT.

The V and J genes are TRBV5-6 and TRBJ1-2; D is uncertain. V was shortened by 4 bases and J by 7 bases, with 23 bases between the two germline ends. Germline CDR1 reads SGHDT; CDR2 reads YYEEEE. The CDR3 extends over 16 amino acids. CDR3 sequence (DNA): TGTGCCAGCAGCCCAGAAATCCGGGCAGGAGGAATTGGCTACACCTTC. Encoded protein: CASSPEIRAGGIGYTF.

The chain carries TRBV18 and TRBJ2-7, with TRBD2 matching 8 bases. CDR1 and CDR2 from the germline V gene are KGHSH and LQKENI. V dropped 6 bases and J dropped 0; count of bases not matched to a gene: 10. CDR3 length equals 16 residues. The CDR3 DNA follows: TGTGCCAGCTCCTCTTCCGGGGGGGCTGTCTCCTACGAGCAGTACTTC. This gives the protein CASSSSGGAVSYEQYF.

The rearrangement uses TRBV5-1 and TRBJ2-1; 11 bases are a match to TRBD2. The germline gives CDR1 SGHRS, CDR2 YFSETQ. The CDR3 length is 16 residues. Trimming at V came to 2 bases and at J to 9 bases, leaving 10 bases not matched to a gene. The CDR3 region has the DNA TGCGCCAGCAGCTTTTCACTAGCGGGAGTTCAAACTGAGCAGTTCTTC. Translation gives CASSFSLAGVQTEQFF.